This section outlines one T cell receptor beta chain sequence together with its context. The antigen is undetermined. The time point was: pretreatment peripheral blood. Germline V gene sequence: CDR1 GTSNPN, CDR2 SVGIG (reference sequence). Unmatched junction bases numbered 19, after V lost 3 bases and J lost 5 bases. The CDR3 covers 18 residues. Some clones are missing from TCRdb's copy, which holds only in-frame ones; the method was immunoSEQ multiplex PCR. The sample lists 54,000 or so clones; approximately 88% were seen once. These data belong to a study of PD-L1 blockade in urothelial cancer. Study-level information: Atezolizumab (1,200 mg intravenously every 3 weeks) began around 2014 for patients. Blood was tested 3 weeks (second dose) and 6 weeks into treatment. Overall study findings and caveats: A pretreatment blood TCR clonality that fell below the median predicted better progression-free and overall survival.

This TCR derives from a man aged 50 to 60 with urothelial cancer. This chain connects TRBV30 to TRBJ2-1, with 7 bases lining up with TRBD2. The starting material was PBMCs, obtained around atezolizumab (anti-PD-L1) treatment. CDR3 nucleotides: TGTGCCTGGAGCCTGCCCCTGGGGCGGAGCGGGAATAACAATGAGCAGTTCTTC. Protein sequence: CAWSLPLGRSGNNNEQFF.